This T cell receptor beta chain was documented in a study of cytomegalovirus exposure and HLA in healthy donors. Study-level information: Tens of millions of unique TCR sequences came from HLA-typed donors in an early release. Study-wide results and caveats: TCR beta V- and J-gene trimming, according to a later analysis, was linked to a missense DCLRE1C variant. Sequencing probably produced one cluster of sequence variants that were highly shared. CMV serostatus was the only recorded immune exposure for donors.

Details on this clone: Its antigen is unidentified.

The CDR3 covers 12 residues. The germline V gene has CDR1 MDHEN and CDR2 SYDVKM. The V gene end was trimmed by 6 bases and the J gene end by 7 bases; junction bases not matched to a gene: 2. Primers: 60 Vbeta forward and 13 Jbeta reverse. The table came from immunoSEQ multiplex PCR; TCRdb's copy has only in-frame clones and leaves some out. The sample includes some 130,000 clones, around 79% of them seen just once. Sequencing used PBMCs. The receptor's source is a male donor in good health and CMV-seronegative. The V and J genes are TRBV28 and TRBJ1-5; TRBD1 agrees at 8 bases. This CDR3 reads CASSTGGQPQHF. CDR3 in DNA: TGTGCCAGCAGCACAGGGGGACAGCCCCAGCATTTT.